This T cell receptor (beta chain) derives from a study of T cell changes during pregnancy in multiple sclerosis. Sequenced by immunoSEQ multiplex PCR; TCRdb stores in-frame clones only, minus some. The table has roughly 18,000 clones, 88% seen once. The CDR3 runs to 18 residues. The germline V gene encodes CDR1 LNHDA and CDR2 SQIVND (reference sequence). J gave up 2 bases and V 0 bases, and 3 bases lay outside the gene matches. Sequencing was performed on CD4+ T cells from peripheral blood mononuclear cells, taken in the first trimester of pregnancy. The origin of this receptor is a female donor in good health, enrolled as a control in a pregnancy study. V gene TRBV19 combines with J gene TRBJ2-2; 13 nucleotides align to TRBD2. CDR3 coding DNA: TGTGCCAGTAGTATAGAAAGACTAGCGGGAGGCAACACCGGGGAGCTGTTTTTT. Encoded protein: CASSIERLAGGNTGELFF.